This record concerns one T cell receptor (beta chain) sequence. This entry belongs to a study of blood T cell repertoires in COVID-19. The protocol was immunoSEQ multiplex PCR, while the TCRdb copy is restricted to in-frame clones and leaves out a portion. The data show nearly 200,000 clones, with roughly 90% seen just once and about 6.8% held by the top ten. The CDR3 has 16 residues. Germline-derived CDR1 and CDR2 are SGHAT and FQNNGV. V shed 0 bases and J shed 0 bases, with 9 bases lying between them. The specimen was peripheral blood. The chain has TRBV11-2 and TRBJ1-3, with D perhaps TRBD1 (5 bases). This TCR was recovered from a woman in her thirties or forties who had recovered from COVID-19. For the CDR3, the DNA is TGTGCCAGCAGCTTAGAGACAGCACTCTCTGGAAACACCATATATTTT. Translation gives CASSLETALSGNTIYF.